The 11 T cell receptor beta chains below all came from one sample that was sequenced in a study of blood T cells in healthy people across ages. A sample-barcoded 5' primer and a J-beta primer mix were used in a second PCR of roughly 6 to 11 cycles. A single record per CDR3 protein comes from TCRdb applying MiXCR to the 5' RACE reads. The sample consists of about 800,000 distinct CDR3 sequences, around a quarter of them appearing once. These same data were also listed under a study on T cells of mothers and their children.

Material: blood. Receptor source: a boy aged 5-17 years in good health.

The rearrangement links TRBV7-9 to TRBJ2-5; D uncertain. Germline CDR1 is SEHNR and CDR2 is FQNEAQ (reference sequence). The CDR3 is made up of 14 amino acids. The V end was cut by 3 bases, the J end by 2 bases, with 10 bases between. The CDR3 sequence: CASSLNVAQETQYF. CDR3 coding DNA: TGTGCCAGCAGCTTGAATGTCGCTCAAGAGACCCAGTACTTC.

The chain combines TRBV5-1 with TRBJ2-1; a possible D gene is TRBD1 (5 bases). The germline V gene has CDR1 SGHRS and CDR2 YFSETQ. The CDR3 loop spans 14 amino acids. Trimming left V 6 bases short and J 0 bases short, with 10 bases between. CDR3 sequence: CASTTGSSYNEQFF. DNA for the CDR3: TGCGCCAGCACTACAGGAAGCTCCTACAATGAGCAGTTCTTC.

This clonotype was seen only a few times. The chain combines TRBV7-3 with TRBJ2-3, with a weak D call TRBD2 (5 bases). The CDR3 runs to 15 residues. V lost 1 base and J lost 2, with 10 bases in between. The germline gives CDR1 SGHTA, CDR2 FQGTGA. The CDR3 loop reads CASSLMTGNTDTQYF. In DNA form, the CDR3 reads TGTGCCAGCAGCTTAATGACGGGAAACACAGATACGCAGTATTTT.

This chain links TRBV28 with TRBJ1-1; the match to TRBD1 covers 10 bases. Germline assignment: CDR1 MDHEN and CDR2 SYDVKM. Trimming at V came to 4 bases and at J to 0 bases, leaving 5 bases not matched to a gene. The CDR3 contains 16 residues. CDR3 coding DNA: TGTGCCAGCAGTTCCGGGACAGGGGACGTGAACACTGAAGCTTTCTTT. Protein: CASSSGTGDVNTEAFF.

The chain recombines TRBV19 with TRBJ1-1; D call uncertain. CDR1 LNHDA and CDR2 SQIVND come from the germline V gene (reference sequence). The V end was cut by 6 bases, the J end by 1 base, with 15 bases between. The CDR3 consists of 15 residues. The chain's CDR3 is CASSLSPQGNTEAFF. For the CDR3, the DNA is TGTGCCAGTAGCCTTTCCCCTCAAGGGAACACTGAAGCTTTCTTT.

This rearrangement joins TRBV11-2 to TRBJ2-3; no clear D. The germline V and J ends were trimmed by 3 bases and 2 bases, with 9 bases remaining between them. The CDR3 contains 14 residues. Germline CDR1 is SGHAT and CDR2 is FQNNGV. This chain's CDR3 is CASSFVTNTDTQYF. CDR3 nucleotide sequence: TGTGCCAGCAGCTTCGTTACAAACACAGATACGCAGTATTTT.

This clonotype was found a few times. The V gene is TRBV6-2 or TRBV6-3, the J gene TRBJ1-5, with a tentative D call TRBD1 (5 bases). Looked up from germline, CDR1 is MNHEY and CDR2 is SVGEGT. Trimming left V 6 bases short and J 2 bases short, with 11 bases between. This CDR3 is 14 amino acids long. The CDR3 DNA sequence: TGTGCCAGCAGCCGACCGGGACGCAATCAGCCCCAGCATTTT. Protein sequence: CASSRPGRNQPQHF.

This clonotype was observed a handful of times. The CDR3, as DNA: TGTGCCAGCATCCTGGGACAGGGGGTCTACAATGAGCAGTTCTTC. Translated: CASILGQGVYNEQFF. The J gene is TRBJ2-1, the V gene TRBV6-6, with TRBD1 matching over 11 bases. This CDR3 spans 15 amino acids. J was trimmed by 3 bases and V by 7 bases; bases with no gene match: 5. Germline V CDR1 and CDR2: MNHNY, SVGAGI (reference sequence).

This clonotype was detected a few times. The CDR3 DNA sequence: TGCGCCAGCAGCTTGTGGGCGGAGGGCGATGAGCAGTTCTTC. As protein: CASSLWAEGDEQFF. This sequence joins TRBV5-1 and TRBJ2-1; possible D gene TRBD2, 6 bases. Germline CDR1 SGHRS, CDR2 YFSETQ. V lost 1 base and J 8 bases, leaving 13 bases between the germline ends. The CDR3 has 14 amino acids.

This clonotype was seen a few times. The J gene is TRBJ1-4, the V gene TRBV20-1; 10 bases match TRBD1. The germline V gene has CDR1 DFQATT and CDR2 SNEGSKA (reference sequence). The junction had 4 bases not matched to a gene; V was cut back by 4 bases and J by 8 bases. The CDR3 length is 13 residues. The chain's CDR3 is CSATDRGREKLFF. The CDR3 DNA reads as TGCAGTGCTACAGACAGGGGGCGAGAAAAACTGTTTTTT.

Many counts were recorded for this clonotype. The chain recombines TRBV27 with TRBJ2-6, with D uncertain. Trimming pared 3 bases from V and 3 bases from J, leaving 0 bases between. Per germline, CDR1 MNHEY and CDR2 SMNVEV (reference sequence). There are 12 residues in the CDR3. CDR3 sequence reads: CASSFGANVLTF. In nucleotides, the CDR3 is TGTGCCAGCAGTTTTGGGGCCAACGTCCTGACTTTC.